The entry that follows covers one TCR beta chain sequence. Its matching antigen is unknown. These data are taken from a study of CD8+ T cells in alopecia areata. RNA extraction and reverse transcription yielded cDNA as sequencing template. The table came from immunoSEQ multiplex PCR; TCRdb's copy has only in-frame clones and leaves some out. The sample shows 9,900 or so clones, roughly three fifths of them seen only once. General study findings and limits: Greater clonality was observed in lesional scalp samples, especially alopecia totalis/universalis, versus normal scalp.

Lesional scalp punch biopsies and peripheral blood came from alopecia areata patients. This receptor was identified in a human donor with alopecia areata. Sequenced material: skin, taken at week 0.

CDR3 nucleotide sequence: TGTGCCAGCAGCTTTCTTCTAGCGGGAAGCACAGATACGCAGTATTTT. Its translation is CASSFLLAGSTDTQYF. The chain carries TRBV7-3 and TRBJ2-3, with 9 bases that match TRBD2. The CDR3 runs to 16 residues. Trimming removed 3 bases from V and 0 bases from J; junction bases left unmatched: 4. Germline CDR1 is SGHTA and CDR2 is FQGTGA.